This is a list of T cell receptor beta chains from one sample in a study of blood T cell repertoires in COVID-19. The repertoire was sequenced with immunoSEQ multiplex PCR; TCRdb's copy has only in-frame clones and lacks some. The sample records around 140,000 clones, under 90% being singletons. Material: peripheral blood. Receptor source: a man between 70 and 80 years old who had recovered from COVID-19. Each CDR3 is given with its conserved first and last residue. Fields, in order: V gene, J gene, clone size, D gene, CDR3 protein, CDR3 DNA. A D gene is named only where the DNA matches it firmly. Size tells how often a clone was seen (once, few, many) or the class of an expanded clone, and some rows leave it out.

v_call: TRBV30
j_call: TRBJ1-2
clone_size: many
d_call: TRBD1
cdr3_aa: CAWRAGGANGYTF
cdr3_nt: TGTGCCTGGAGGGCAGGGGGCGCTAATGGCTACACCTTC

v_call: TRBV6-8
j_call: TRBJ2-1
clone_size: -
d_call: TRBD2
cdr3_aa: CASSYPGLARGKSYNEQFF
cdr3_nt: TGTGCCAGCAGTTACCCGGGACTAGCGAGGGGCAAGTCCTACAATGAGCAGTTCTTC

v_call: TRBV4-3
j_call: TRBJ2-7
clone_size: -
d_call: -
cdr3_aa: CASSQDWLARRPDEQYF
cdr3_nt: TGCGCCAGCAGCCAAGATTGGCTAGCGCGAAGACCGGACGAGCAGTACTTC

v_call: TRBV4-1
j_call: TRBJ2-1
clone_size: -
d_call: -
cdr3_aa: CASSQPGARARRGINEQFF
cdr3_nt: TGCGCCAGCAGCCAGCCGGGAGCCCGGGCCAGGCGCGGGATCAATGAGCAGTTCTTC

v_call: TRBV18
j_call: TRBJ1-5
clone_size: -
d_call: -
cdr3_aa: CASSSLPGLSRNQPQHF
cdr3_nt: TGTGCCAGCTCATCGCTCCCAGGGTTAAGTCGCAATCAGCCCCAGCATTTT

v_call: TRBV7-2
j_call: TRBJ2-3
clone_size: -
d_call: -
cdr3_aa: CASSLVALTDTQYF
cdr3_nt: TGTGCCAGCAGCTTAGTTGCGCTTACAGATACGCAGTATTTT

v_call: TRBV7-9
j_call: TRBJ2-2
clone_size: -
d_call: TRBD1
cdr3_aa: CASSSRTGPSIGELFF
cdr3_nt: TGTGCCAGCAGCTCGCGGACAGGGCCCAGTATCGGGGAGCTGTTTTTT

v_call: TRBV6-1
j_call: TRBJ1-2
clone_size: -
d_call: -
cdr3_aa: CASSEFGRVEGYTF
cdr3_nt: TGTGCCAGCAGTGAATTCGGCCGGGTTGAGGGCTACACCTTC

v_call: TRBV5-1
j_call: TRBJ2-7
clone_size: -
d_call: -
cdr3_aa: CASSGGTDLSSYEQYF
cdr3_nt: TGCGCCAGCAGCGGAGGGACGGACTTGAGCTCCTACGAGCAGTACTTC

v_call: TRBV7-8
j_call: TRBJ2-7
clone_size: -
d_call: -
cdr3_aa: CASSQGQPSYEQYF
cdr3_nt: TGTGCCAGCAGCCAGGGACAACCTTCCTACGAGCAGTACTTC

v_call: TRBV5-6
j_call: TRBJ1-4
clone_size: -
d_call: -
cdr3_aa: CASSFQGRWEKLFF
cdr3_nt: TGTGCCAGCAGCTTCCAGGGGAGATGGGAAAAACTGTTTTTT

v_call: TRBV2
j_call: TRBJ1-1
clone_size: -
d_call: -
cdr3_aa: CASSGSGLGEAFF
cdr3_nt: TGTGCCAGCAGCGGCTCAGGATTGGGTGAAGCTTTCTTT

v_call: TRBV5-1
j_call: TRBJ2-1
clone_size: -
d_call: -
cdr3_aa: CASSPDSWEQFF
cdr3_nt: TGCGCCAGCAGCCCGGACAGCTGGGAGCAGTTCTTC